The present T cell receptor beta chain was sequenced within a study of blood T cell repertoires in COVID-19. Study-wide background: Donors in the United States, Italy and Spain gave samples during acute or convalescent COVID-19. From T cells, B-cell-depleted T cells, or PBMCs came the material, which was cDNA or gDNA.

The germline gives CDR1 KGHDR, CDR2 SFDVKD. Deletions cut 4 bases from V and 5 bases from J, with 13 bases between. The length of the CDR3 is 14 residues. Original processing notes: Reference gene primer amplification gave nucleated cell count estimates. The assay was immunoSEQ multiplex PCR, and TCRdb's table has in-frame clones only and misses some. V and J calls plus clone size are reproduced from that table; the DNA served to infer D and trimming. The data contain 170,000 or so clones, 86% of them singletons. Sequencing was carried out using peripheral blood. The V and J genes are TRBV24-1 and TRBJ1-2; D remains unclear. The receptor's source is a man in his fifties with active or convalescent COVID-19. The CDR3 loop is CATSDPAGGYGYTF. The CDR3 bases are TGTGCCACCAGTGACCCTGCGGGAGGGTATGGCTACACCTTC.